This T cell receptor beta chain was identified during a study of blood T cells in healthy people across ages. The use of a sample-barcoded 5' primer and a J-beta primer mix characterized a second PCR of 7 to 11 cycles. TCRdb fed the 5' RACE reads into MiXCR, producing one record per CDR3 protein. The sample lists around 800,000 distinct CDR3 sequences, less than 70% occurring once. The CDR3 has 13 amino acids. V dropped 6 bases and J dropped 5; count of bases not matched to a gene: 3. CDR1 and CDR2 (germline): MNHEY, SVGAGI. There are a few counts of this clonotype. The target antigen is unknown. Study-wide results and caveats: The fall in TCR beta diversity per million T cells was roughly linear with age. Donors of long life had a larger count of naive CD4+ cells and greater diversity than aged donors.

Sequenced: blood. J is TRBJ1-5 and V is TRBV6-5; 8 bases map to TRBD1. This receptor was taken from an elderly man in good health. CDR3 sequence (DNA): TGTGCCAGCAGGGGACAGGCTTATCAGCCCCAGCATTTT. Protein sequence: CASRGQAYQPQHF.